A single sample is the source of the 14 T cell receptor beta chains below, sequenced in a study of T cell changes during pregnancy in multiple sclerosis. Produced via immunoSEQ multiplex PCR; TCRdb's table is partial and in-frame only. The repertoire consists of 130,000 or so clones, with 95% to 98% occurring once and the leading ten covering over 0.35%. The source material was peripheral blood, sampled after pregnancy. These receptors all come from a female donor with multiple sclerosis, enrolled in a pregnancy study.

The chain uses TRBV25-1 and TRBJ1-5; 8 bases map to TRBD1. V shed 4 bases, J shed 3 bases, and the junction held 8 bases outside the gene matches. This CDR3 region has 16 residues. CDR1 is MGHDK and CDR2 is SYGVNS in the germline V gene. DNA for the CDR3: TGTGCCAGCAGTGGTTTACAGGGGGGAGACAATCAGCCCCAGCATTTT. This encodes CASSGLQGGDNQPQHF.

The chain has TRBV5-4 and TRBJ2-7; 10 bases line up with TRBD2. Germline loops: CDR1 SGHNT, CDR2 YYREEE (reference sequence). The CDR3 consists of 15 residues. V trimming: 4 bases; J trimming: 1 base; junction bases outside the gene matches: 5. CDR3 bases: TGTGCCAGCAGCACCTCTAGCGGGAGATCCTACGAGCAGTACTTC. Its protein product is CASSTSSGRSYEQYF.

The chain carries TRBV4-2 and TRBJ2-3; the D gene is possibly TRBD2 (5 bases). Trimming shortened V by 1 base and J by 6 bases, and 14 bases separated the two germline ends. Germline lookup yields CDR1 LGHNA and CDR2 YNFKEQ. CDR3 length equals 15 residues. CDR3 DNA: TGTGCCAGCAGCCAAGTCCTAGCCTCGGGGGATACGCAGTATTTT. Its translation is CASSQVLASGDTQYF.

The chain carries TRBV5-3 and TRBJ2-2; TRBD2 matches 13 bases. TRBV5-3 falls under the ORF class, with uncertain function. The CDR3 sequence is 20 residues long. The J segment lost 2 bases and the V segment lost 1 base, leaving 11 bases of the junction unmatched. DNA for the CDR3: TGTGCCAGAAGCTTGCCAGGAAGTTGGACTAGCGGGAGAAACACCGGGGAGCTGTTTTTT. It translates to CARSLPGSWTSGRNTGELFF.

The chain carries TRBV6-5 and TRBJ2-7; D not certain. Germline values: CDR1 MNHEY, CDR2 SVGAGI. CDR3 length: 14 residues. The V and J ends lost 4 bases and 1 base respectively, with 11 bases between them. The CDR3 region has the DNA TGTGCCAGCAGTTCCTACTTCGGGTCCTACGAGCAGTACTTC. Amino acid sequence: CASSSYFGSYEQYF.

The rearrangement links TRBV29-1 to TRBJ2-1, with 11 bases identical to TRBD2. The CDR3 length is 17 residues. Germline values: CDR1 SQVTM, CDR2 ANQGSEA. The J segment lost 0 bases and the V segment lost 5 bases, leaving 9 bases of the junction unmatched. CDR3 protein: CSVKTSGTRSSYNEQFF. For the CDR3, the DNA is TGCAGCGTTAAGACTAGCGGGACCAGGAGCTCCTACAATGAGCAGTTCTTC.

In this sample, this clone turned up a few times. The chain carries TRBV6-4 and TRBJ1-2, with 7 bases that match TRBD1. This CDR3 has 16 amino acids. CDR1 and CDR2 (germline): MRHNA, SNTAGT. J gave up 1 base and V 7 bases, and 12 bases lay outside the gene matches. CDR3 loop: CASIQEGYRGNYGYTF. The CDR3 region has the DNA TGTGCCAGCATCCAGGAAGGTTACAGGGGTAACTATGGCTACACCTTC.

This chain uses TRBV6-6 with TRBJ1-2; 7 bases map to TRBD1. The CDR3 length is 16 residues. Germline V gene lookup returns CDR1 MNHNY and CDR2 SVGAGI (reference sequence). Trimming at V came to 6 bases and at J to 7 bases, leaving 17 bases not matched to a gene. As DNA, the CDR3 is TGTGCCAGCAGATCACCCCGGGACAGTGCTGCTGCTGGCTACACCTTC. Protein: CASRSPRDSAAAGYTF.

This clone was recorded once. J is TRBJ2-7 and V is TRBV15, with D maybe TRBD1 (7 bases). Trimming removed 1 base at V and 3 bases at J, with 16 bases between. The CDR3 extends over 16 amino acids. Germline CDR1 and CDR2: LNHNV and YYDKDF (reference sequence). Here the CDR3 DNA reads TGTGCCACCAGCAGAGTGGGCAGGGGGGATTACTACGAGCAGTACTTC. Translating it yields CATSRVGRGDYYEQYF. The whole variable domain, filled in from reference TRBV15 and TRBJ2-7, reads DAMVIQNPRYQVTQFGKPVTLSCSQTLNHNVMYWYQQKSSQAPKLLFHYYDKDFNNEADTPDNFQSRRPNTSFCFLDIRSPGLGDTAMYLCATSRVGRGDYYEQYFGPGTRLTVT.

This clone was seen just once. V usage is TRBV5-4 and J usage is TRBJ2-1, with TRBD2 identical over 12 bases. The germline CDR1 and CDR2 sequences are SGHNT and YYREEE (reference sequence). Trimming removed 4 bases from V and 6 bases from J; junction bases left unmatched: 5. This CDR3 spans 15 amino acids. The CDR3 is CASSRTSGTFNEQFF. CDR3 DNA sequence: TGTGCCAGCAGCAGGACTAGCGGGACTTTCAATGAGCAGTTCTTC.

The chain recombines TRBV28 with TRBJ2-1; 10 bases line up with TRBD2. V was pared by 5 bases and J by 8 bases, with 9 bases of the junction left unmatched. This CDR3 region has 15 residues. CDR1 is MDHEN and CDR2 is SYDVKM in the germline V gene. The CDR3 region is CASSLSLAGIYEQFF. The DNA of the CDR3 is TGTGCCAGCAGTCTGTCACTAGCGGGAATCTATGAGCAGTTCTTC.

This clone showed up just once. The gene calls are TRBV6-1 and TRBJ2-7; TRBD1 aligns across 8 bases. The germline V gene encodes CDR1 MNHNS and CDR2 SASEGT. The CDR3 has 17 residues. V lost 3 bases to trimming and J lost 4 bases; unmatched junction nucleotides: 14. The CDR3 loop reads CASSEVGTGRGAYEQYF. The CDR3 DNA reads TGTGCCAGCAGTGAGGTAGGGACAGGACGGGGAGCTTACGAGCAGTACTTC.

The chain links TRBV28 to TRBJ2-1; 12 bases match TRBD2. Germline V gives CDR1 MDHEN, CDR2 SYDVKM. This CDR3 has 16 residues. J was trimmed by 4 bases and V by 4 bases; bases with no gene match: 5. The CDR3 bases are TGTGCCAGCAGTTCTGGACTAGCGGGATCATACAATGAGCAGTTCTTC. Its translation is CASSSGLAGSYNEQFF.

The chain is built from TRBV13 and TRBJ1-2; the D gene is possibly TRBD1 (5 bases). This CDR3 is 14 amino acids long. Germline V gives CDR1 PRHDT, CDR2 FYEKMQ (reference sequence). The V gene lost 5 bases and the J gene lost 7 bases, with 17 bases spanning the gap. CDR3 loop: CASSPQWQGGGYTF. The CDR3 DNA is TGTGCCAGCAGCCCGCAGTGGCAGGGCGGTGGCTACACCTTC.